The sequence of this TCR beta chain was determined in a study of T cells after yellow fever vaccination. This clonotype has only a few counts. Trimming removed 2 bases at V and 4 bases at J, with 17 bases between. CDR1 and CDR2 from the germline V gene are SGHTA and FQGTGA. The CDR3 has 16 amino acids. TCRdb used MiXCR to reprocess the 5' RACE reads, holding one entry per CDR3 protein. In the table there are 300,000 to 350,000 distinct CDR3 sequences, around 4.5% of which are singletons. This TCR was sampled from a man younger than 35 who received the YFV17D yellow fever vaccine. The sequencing used PBMCs, collected 15 days after the yellow fever booster vaccination. The genes are TRBV7-3 and TRBJ2-5; D is possibly TRBD2 (5 bases). The CDR3 nucleotides are TGTGCCAGCAGCTTACCTGGCGGCCGGGAAGGAGAGACCCAGTACTTC. It is translated as CASSLPGGREGETQYF.